This section outlines one TCR beta chain sequence together with its context. Enrollees, about 18 to 89 years old, lived in about two dozen US areas. The study assigned cohorts using participant-reported clinical history. Donors in Cohort 3 who had recovered were those with two negative PCRs, healthcare professional clearance, or resolution of their symptoms. Here immunoSEQ multiplex PCR was the method, and the copy in TCRdb shows in-frame clones only, minus some. This sample carries about 250,000 clones, around 87% of them seen once, and the ten largest clones take about 1.6%. The sample is drawn from a study of blood T cell repertoires in COVID-19. Across the study: The United States, Italy and Spain supplied acute and convalescent COVID-19 samples.

The J segment lost 3 bases and the V segment lost 8 bases, leaving 20 bases of the junction unmatched. Looked up from germline, CDR1 is MNHEY and CDR2 is SMNVEV (reference sequence). The CDR3 consists of 20 residues. The TCR originated in a woman aged 45-65 years who had recovered from COVID-19. Sequencing was performed on PBMCs or T cells enriched from blood (not recorded which). The chain couples TRBV27 to TRBJ2-1; 12 bases fit TRBD2. The CDR3 sequence is CASHASGLAGGSTIYNEQFF. The CDR3 DNA sequence: TGTGCCAGCCACGCATCGGGCCTAGCGGGAGGGTCGACAATCTACAATGAGCAGTTCTTC.